This T cell receptor beta chain was recovered during a study of blood T cell repertoires in COVID-19. In the study overall: The samples span acute and convalescent COVID-19 from the United States, Italy and Spain. Sources were T cells, B-cell-depleted T cells, or PBMCs; the material itself was cDNA or gDNA.

In the original processing: The authors estimated nucleated cell counts from reference gene primer amplification. Clones were read by immunoSEQ multiplex PCR, and TCRdb kept only the in-frame ones, dropping some. That table supplies the V and J calls and clone size; D and trimming were determined from the DNA. The sample has some 41,000 clones; about four fifths are singletons. The sample comprised peripheral blood. This clonotype originated in a middle-aged man with active or convalescent COVID-19.

CDR3 nucleotide sequence: TGTGCCAGCAGTCCCCTTAGGGGGTTCGGGGCTTTCTTT. Amino acids: CASSPLRGFGAFF. This sequence joins TRBV27 and TRBJ1-1; D possibly corresponds to TRBD1 (6 bases). In germline, CDR1 is MNHEY, CDR2 SMNVEV (reference sequence). V was clipped by 5 bases and J by 11 bases, with 18 bases between them. The length of the CDR3 is 13 residues.